This T cell receptor beta chain originates from a study of blood T cell repertoires in COVID-19. Background on the study: The United States, Italy and Spain provided the acute and convalescent COVID-19 samples.

In the study's own analysis: For nucleated cells, counts were estimated from reference gene primer amplification. Method: immunoSEQ multiplex PCR; TCRdb's copy keeps in-frame clones and lacks some. Clone size and V and J calls were adopted from that table, with D and trimming inferred from the DNA. The sample has around 30,000 clones, 80% to 90% seen once. The length of the CDR3 is 12 residues. Trimming removed 7 bases at V and 5 bases at J, with 11 bases between. The source of this sequence is a human donor in a cohort sampled during active COVID-19. The rearrangement links TRBV12-3 or TRBV12-4 to TRBJ1-1; D is ambiguous. The source material was peripheral blood. The CDR3 DNA is TGTGCCAGCACTAGGCCGGGGACTGAAGCTTTCTTT. Translating it yields CASTRPGTEAFF.